This T cell receptor beta chain was documented in a study of vaccination and CD4 T cells after COVID-19. Relative to its sample, this clonotype is medium-sized (0.01 to 0.1%). Its matching antigen is unknown. Cultured CD4+ T-cell DNA underwent Oncomine TCR Beta short-read sequencing. CD4+ T cells were cultured, and genomic DNA was extracted from them. TCRdb called the PCR reads again in MiXCR, with one record for every CDR3 protein. The sample consists of some 5,300 distinct CDR3 sequences, 25% to 35% of them appearing once. Germline lookup yields CDR1 DFQATT and CDR2 SNEGSKA (reference sequence). V lost 2 bases, J lost 7 bases, and 7 bases stayed unmatched. This CDR3 region has 14 residues. Treatment here: roughly ten-day PBMC culture with coronavirus spike peptide pools or control peptides (ViraFEST assay).

This sequence joins TRBV20-1 and TRBJ1-5; TRBD1 matches 8 bases. The receptor was derived from a human donor who had recovered from COVID-19. The sequencing used CD4+ T cells from blood, cultured in vitro, collected after SARS-CoV-2 vaccination. The CDR3 sequence is CSARSGQEGQPQHF. CDR3 sequence (DNA): TGCAGTGCTAGATCGGGACAGGAGGGGCAGCCCCAGCATTTT.